This T cell receptor beta chain was found in a study of blood T cell repertoires in COVID-19 (TCRdb year 2020). About the investigation overall: Samples covering the acute and convalescent phases of COVID-19 were provided by collaborators in the United States, Italy and Spain. The material from the prospective study consisted of cDNA or gDNA derived from T cells, B-cell-depleted T cells, or PBMCs. Samples were obtained from the ongoing ImmuneRACE study (first 160 participants) and from about 1,300 subjects provided by 6 global collaborators. Sample metadata almost always included a de-identified subject ID, COVID-19 status, age in years and sex. The dataset comprised deeply sampled blood TCRbeta repertoires from subjects exposed to, actively infected with, or recovered from COVID-19. The repertoires were made available in a free public database intended to serve as a resource for research on the immune response to SARS-CoV-2. HLA class I and class II types, where available, came from metadata supplied by the sample provider rather than from assay-based typing.

TCRbeta CDR3 regions were amplified from genomic DNA using the immunoSEQ Assay, a bias-controlled multiplex PCR. Per the original workflow: Within the assay, amplification of reference gene primers was used to estimate how many nucleated cells each sample contained. To quantify the absolute abundance of each unique TCRbeta CDR3 rearrangement, sequence reads were collapsed and filtered. For each sample, productive Simpson clonality was calculated by taking the square root of Simpson's diversity index across productive rearrangements. TCRdb provides this immuneACCESS table in a form limited to in-frame rearrangements. Some clones are lacking; in checked studies, under half of them reflect an unresolved V gene, and why the rest are absent is not known. Clonal size and the V and J genes are those of that table, whereas D and trimming came from the DNA. The sample records 240,000 or so clones, 70% to 90% of which are singletons. The ten largest clones represent over 0.85% of the sample.

What the authors observed across the whole study: How much clinical and demographic metadata was included differed by source and by participant, and the metadata was provided uncurated.

Enrolling through a virtual design, the prospective study's participants ranged in age from roughly 18 to 89 years and lived across roughly 23 United States geographic areas. Cohort assignment in the prospective study relied on participant-reported clinical history from a screening survey and a study questionnaire. Exposed participants had been in contact with someone with a PCR-confirmed or clinician-diagnosed COVID-19 case within 2 weeks of study entry. Each participant in the prospective study had whole blood, serum and a nasopharyngeal or oropharyngeal swab collected by mobile phlebotomists. Additional blood draws and questionnaires over an approximately 2-month period could optionally be provided by prospective study participants. Blood samples from the prospective study were shipped frozen or at room temperature prior to DNA extraction. In the case of this clone: Its target antigen remains unknown. No base-level quality is on record; no much larger clone is a single base apart.

The receptor comes from a man aged 45-60 years who had been exposed to COVID-19. Source material: PBMCs or T cells enriched from blood (not recorded which).

The sequence in DNA is TGTGCCAGCAGCTCGCCGGGACAGGGAGGGACTGAAGCTTTCTTT. This sequence encodes CASSSPGQGGTEAFF. The chain uses TRBV5-5 and TRBJ1-1; 9 bases in between match TRBD1. Reading from cysteine to phenylalanine, the CDR3 counts 15 amino acids. The retained sequence is limited to the CDR3, 45 bases, with the frame set at the first base. V loses 3 bases at its end and J loses 5 bases; junction bases beyond the gene matches: 8. Per the germline V gene (reference sequence), SGHKS is the CDR1 and YYEKEE is the CDR2.